These 21 T cell receptor beta chains came from one sample sequenced in a study of OX40 agonist ivuxolimab in advanced cancers. The library was generated by the immunoSEQ multiplex PCR assay. Drawn from immuneACCESS, this table holds only the in-frame rearrangements with V and J called that TCRdb kept. Clones are partly lost; checked studies trace under half to an unresolved V gene and leave the rest unexplained. The sample records about 71,000 clones, 86% of which are singletons. Around 0.99% of the sample is taken by the ten largest. The starting material was CD4+ or CD8+ T cells sorted from blood, obtained in a trial of the OX40 agonist ivuxolimab. Every receptor here comes from an adult with an advanced solid tumor such as melanoma, head and neck, liver or kidney cancer.

The rearrangement links TRBV7-2 to TRBJ2-1; D is unresolved. In germline, CDR1 is SGHTA, CDR2 FQGNSA. The CDR3 contains 11 residues. V shed 5 bases and J shed 9 bases, with 8 bases lying between them. The chain's CDR3 is CASSAPGEQFF. The CDR3 bases are TGTGCCAGCAGCGCCCCGGGTGAGCAGTTCTTC.

V is TRBV27 and J is TRBJ2-1, with 7 bases identical to TRBD2. This CDR3 spans 16 amino acids. Looked up from germline, CDR1 is MNHEY and CDR2 is SMNVEV (reference sequence). V lost 3 bases and J lost 4; bases outside the gene matches: 9. CDR3 sequence (DNA): TGTGCCAGCAGTTTTCGGGCGGGGGAGAGGTACAATGAGCAGTTCTTC. Protein sequence: CASSFRAGERYNEQFF.

The chain is built from TRBV29-1 and TRBJ1-3; 7 nucleotides agree with TRBD1. This CDR3 spans 13 amino acids. Germline values: CDR1 SQVTM, CDR2 ANQGSEA. Trimming removed 7 bases from V and 2 bases from J; junction bases left unmatched: 5. Here the CDR3 reads CSGSDRAGNTIYF. CDR3 coding DNA: TGCAGCGGCTCTGACAGGGCTGGAAACACCATATATTTT.

This chain uses TRBV7-2 with TRBJ2-5, with D possibly being TRBD1 or TRBD2 (5 bases each). The germline V gene encodes CDR1 SGHTA and CDR2 FQGNSA. Trimming shortened V by 3 bases and J by 5 bases, and 13 bases separated the two germline ends. The CDR3 has 14 amino acids. The CDR3, as DNA: TGTGCCAGCAGCTTCCTAGGGGACCGGGAGACCCAGTACTTC. Its translation: CASSFLGDRETQYF. Together with reference TRBV7-2 and TRBJ2-5, the CDR3 gives the full variable domain: GAGVSQSPSNKVTEKGKDVELRCDPISGHTALYWYRQSLGQGLEFLIYFQGNSAPDKSGLPSDRFSAERTGGSVSTLTIQRTQQEDSAVYLCASSFLGDRETQYFGPGTRLLVL.

This clone was picked up one time. The chain joins TRBV5-1 to TRBJ2-3, with TRBD1 matching over 7 bases. After removal of 6 bases from V and 3 bases from J, the junction contained 7 bases not matched to a gene. The CDR3 totals 14 residues. Germline CDR1 reads SGHRS; CDR2 reads YFSETQ. The CDR3 DNA reads as TGCGCCAGCAAACAGGGGCAGGGGACAGATACGCAGTATTTT. Translated, it gives CASKQGQGTDTQYF.

J is TRBJ2-7 and V is TRBV27; TRBD2 matches at 7 bases. V lost 5 bases and J lost 7; bases outside the gene matches: 14. The CDR3 runs to 15 residues. Looked up from germline, CDR1 is MNHEY and CDR2 is SMNVEV (reference sequence). Here the CDR3 reads CASSDLDFFGGEQYF. The CDR3 DNA follows: TGTGCCAGCAGTGACTTAGACTTCTTCGGGGGGGAGCAGTACTTC.

The CDR3: CASSRSGAQETQYF. For the CDR3, the DNA is TGTGCCAGCAGTCGTTCCGGGGCGCAAGAGACCCAGTACTTC. The chain employs TRBV25-1 and TRBJ2-5, with D perhaps assigned TRBD1 or TRBD2 (5 bases each). Trimming stripped 5 bases from V and 2 bases from J, with 12 bases between. The germline CDR1 and CDR2 sequences are MGHDK and SYGVNS. The CDR3 spans 14 residues.

The chain is built from TRBV7-3 and TRBJ2-1, with D perhaps being TRBD1 or TRBD2 (6 bases each). Trimming left V 5 bases short and J 2 bases short, with 13 bases between. CDR1 SGHTA and CDR2 FQGTGA come from the germline V gene. The CDR3 runs 15 residues. CDR3 nucleotides: TGTGCCAGCAGCCGTCGGGGGCTCGCCTACAATGAGCAGTTCTTC. Translating gives CASSRRGLAYNEQFF.

The chain employs TRBV21-1 and TRBJ2-7. TRBV21-1 is described as a pseudogene. The CDR3 sequence is 17 residues long. The CDR3 is CASSPPEDSGCLYEQYF. The CDR3 coding sequence is TGTGCCAGCAGCCCCCCGGAGGACAGCGGGTGCCTTTACGAGCAGTACTTC.

The V call is TRBV15, the J call TRBJ2-1; the D is unclear. The germline gives CDR1 LNHNV, CDR2 YYDKDF (reference sequence). The CDR3 consists of 14 residues. V shed 2 bases and J shed 6 bases, with 11 bases lying between them. CDR3 sequence (DNA): TGTGCCACCAGCAGACAGGAGTTGGCCAATGAGCAGTTCTTC. Translated: CATSRQELANEQFF.

The rearrangement uses TRBV19 and TRBJ1-2, with TRBD1 as a possible D gene (6 bases). This CDR3 region has 15 residues. V was trimmed by 5 bases and J by 2 bases, leaving 15 bases between them. Germline V gives CDR1 LNHDA, CDR2 SQIVND (reference sequence). The CDR3 sequence: CASSFQGQMNYGYTF. For the CDR3, the DNA is TGTGCCAGTAGTTTCCAAGGACAGATGAACTATGGCTACACCTTC.

The gene calls are TRBV5-8 and TRBJ1-5; D is undetermined. The V gene lost 6 bases and the J gene lost 4 bases, with 14 bases spanning the gap. The germline CDR1 and CDR2 sequences are SGHTS and YDEGEE. The CDR3 is 14 amino acids. In DNA form, the CDR3 reads TGTGCCAGCATTACGGACGGACGGAATCAGCCCCAGCATTTT. Translating gives CASITDGRNQPQHF.

The rearrangement links TRBV30 to TRBJ1-1, with a tentative D call TRBD1 (6 bases). V was cut by 2 bases and J by 4 bases, with 17 bases left in between. The length of the CDR3 is 15 residues. Germline CDR1 reads GTSNPN; CDR2 reads SVGIG (reference sequence). This chain's CDR3 is CAWSPQGLAGTEAFF. For the CDR3, the DNA is TGTGCCTGGAGTCCACAGGGTTTGGCGGGCACTGAAGCTTTCTTT.

The rearrangement joins TRBV7-2 to TRBJ2-3, with 10 bases matching TRBD2. Germline V gene lookup returns CDR1 SGHTA and CDR2 FQGNSA. The CDR3 has 16 residues. V shed 3 bases and J 0 bases; nucleotides not matched to a gene: 3. Here the CDR3 DNA reads TGTGCCAGCAGCTTGGTAGCGGGAGGTAGCACAGATACGCAGTATTTT. It specifies CASSLVAGGSTDTQYF.

The J gene is TRBJ2-5, the V gene TRBV5-1, with D unresolved. Germline CDR1 is SGHRS and CDR2 is YFSETQ. The germline V and J ends were trimmed by 7 bases and 3 bases, with 19 bases remaining between them. The CDR3 covers 15 residues. In DNA, the CDR3 is TGCGCCAGCCGCCCAGCGCAGGCTCCAAAAGAGACCCAGTACTTC. As protein: CASRPAQAPKETQYF.

The V call is TRBV29-1, the J call TRBJ1-1, with unresolved D. Trimming took off 3 bases at V and 0 bases at J, with 11 bases between the two ends. CDR1 and CDR2 (germline): SQVTM, ANQGSEA. The CDR3 is 14 residues long. The chain's CDR3 is CSVDWPGVNTEAFF. The CDR3 DNA is TGCAGCGTTGATTGGCCCGGGGTGAACACTGAAGCTTTCTTT.

The rearrangement joins TRBV6-6 to TRBJ1-2, with 7 nucleotides matching TRBD1. The CDR3 length is 14 residues. V dropped 7 bases and J dropped 6; count of bases not matched to a gene: 11. CDR1 MNHNY and CDR2 SVGAGI come from the germline V gene (reference sequence). Written as DNA, the CDR3 is TGTGCCAGCATCCAGACAGGGAGAGTGGATGGCTACACCTTC. This sequence encodes CASIQTGRVDGYTF.

V is TRBV6-5 and J is TRBJ2-1; unclear D gene. Germline V lookup: CDR1 MNHEY, CDR2 SVGAGI. This CDR3 comprises 15 residues. V was clipped by 6 bases and J by 3 bases, with 15 bases between them. CDR3: CASRIRLYSYNEQFF. DNA of the CDR3: TGTGCCAGCAGAATACGCCTCTACAGCTACAATGAGCAGTTCTTC.

This chain uses TRBV28 with TRBJ1-1; TRBD1 aligns across 9 bases. The V segment lost 5 bases and the J segment 11 bases; nucleotides outside the gene matches: 12. CDR3 size: 14 residues. Per germline, CDR1 MDHEN and CDR2 SYDVKM. The CDR3 spells CASSTSQGARLAFF. The CDR3 nucleotides are TGTGCCAGCAGTACATCACAGGGGGCACGTTTGGCTTTCTTT. The whole variable domain, remainder taken from reference TRBV28 and TRBJ1-1, is DVKVTQSSRYLVKRTGEKVFLECVQDMDHENMFWYRQDPGLGLRLIYFSYDVKMKEKGDIPEGYSVSREKKERFSLILESASTNQTSMYLCASSTSQGARLAFFGQGTRLTVV.

This clone appeared a few times. The V and J genes are TRBV7-2 and TRBJ2-6, with D possibly being TRBD2 (6 bases). The CDR3 extends over 17 amino acids. V was cut by 5 bases and J by 0 bases, with 14 bases left in between. The germline CDR1 and CDR2 sequences are SGHTA and FQGNSA. CDR3 residues: CASSRRGWGSGANVLTF. Here the CDR3 DNA reads TGTGCCAGCAGCCGCCGGGGGTGGGGCTCTGGGGCCAACGTCCTGACTTTC.

This chain uses TRBV7-9 with TRBJ1-1; no firm D call. Germline lookup yields CDR1 SEHNR and CDR2 FQNEAQ (reference sequence). The CDR3 has 13 residues. Trimming cost V 5 bases and J 1 base, with 8 bases left between them. The CDR3 DNA reads as TGTGCCAGCAGCCCGTACAGGAACACTGAAGCTTTCTTT. It codes for CASSPYRNTEAFF.